These 32 T cell receptor beta chains came from one sample sequenced in a study of blood T cell repertoires in COVID-19. Some clones are missing from TCRdb's copy, which holds only in-frame ones; the method was immunoSEQ multiplex PCR. Of 400,000 or so clones listed, 85% to 90% are singletons. Sample: peripheral blood. Receptor source: a man younger than 35 with COVID-19, enrolled during active disease.

V gene TRBV19 combines with J gene TRBJ2-1, with D possibly matching TRBD1 (5 bases). V lost 4 bases and J lost 3, with 10 bases in between. The V gene's germline CDR1 is LNHDA and CDR2 SQIVND (reference sequence). The CDR3 consists of 14 residues. CDR3 region: CASSRGSIYNEQFF. In nucleotides, the CDR3 is TGTGCCAGTAGTAGGGGCAGTATCTACAATGAGCAGTTCTTC. The complete variable domain, with remaining parts taken from reference TRBV19 and TRBJ2-1, reads DGGITQSPKYLFRKEGQNVTLSCEQNLNHDAMYWYRQDPGQGLRLIYYSQIVNDFQKGDIAEGYSVSREKKESFPLTVTSAQKNPTAFYLCASSRGSIYNEQFFGPGTRLTVL.

This chain links TRBV11-3 with TRBJ2-3; 7 positions agree with TRBD2. The germline CDR1 and CDR2 sequences are SGHNT and YENEEA. The V gene end was trimmed by 5 bases and the J gene end by 5 bases; junction bases not matched to a gene: 4. This CDR3 is 13 amino acids long. The CDR3 DNA is TGTGCCAGCAGCCGCCGGGGGGAAGATACGCAGTATTTT. Translating it yields CASSRRGEDTQYF.

The V and J genes are TRBV10-3 and TRBJ2-3; 15 nucleotides agree with TRBD2. The CDR3 covers 18 residues. Looked up from germline, CDR1 is ENHRY and CDR2 is SYGVKD. V lost 4 bases, J lost 5 bases, and 10 bases stayed unmatched. In DNA form, the CDR3 reads TGTGCCATCAGTGGGGCCCCCGGACTAGCGGGGGGGCTAGATACGCAGTATTTT. Translation: CAISGAPGLAGGLDTQYF.

The chain is built from TRBV10-3 and TRBJ1-2; unclear D gene. The CDR3 sequence is 17 residues long. Germline V CDR1 and CDR2: ENHRY, SYGVKD. Trimming removed 3 bases from V and 10 bases from J, with 27 bases in between. The CDR3 bases are TGTGCCATCAGTGATTTATCGAAAGGTTGGGCGTCATTCGACTACACCTTC. Residues: CAISDLSKGWASFDYTF.

On this clone: The sample holds other DNA sequences that translate to the same CDR3. The chain has TRBV18 and TRBJ1-1; TRBD1 might be the D (5 bases). This CDR3 comprises 12 residues. Trimming stripped 3 bases from V and 5 bases from J, with 7 bases between. Germline CDR1 is KGHSH and CDR2 is LQKENI. The CDR3 bases are TGTGCCAGCTCACCGGAGGGGACTGAAGCTTTCTTT. Protein product: CASSPEGTEAFF. Full variable domain (rest looked up from reference TRBV18 and TRBJ1-1): NAGVMQNPRHLVRRRGQEARLRCSPMKGHSHVYWYRQLPEEGLKFMVYLQKENIIDESGMPKERFSAEFPKEGPSILRIQQVVRGDSAAYFCASSPEGTEAFFGQGTRLTVV.

The chain recombines TRBV6-2 or TRBV6-3 with TRBJ2-7; 11 bases align to TRBD1. Unmatched junction bases numbered 5, after V lost 4 bases and J lost 3 bases. Germline CDR1 reads MNHEY; CDR2 reads SVGEGT. The CDR3 loop spans 15 amino acids. CDR3 nucleotides: TGTGCCAGCAGTTTCTCCGGGACAGGGGGCTACGAGCAGTACTTC. Encoded protein: CASSFSGTGGYEQYF.

The sample holds a few counts of this clone. The V call is TRBV7-9, the J call TRBJ1-2; TRBD1 agrees at 10 bases. After removal of 5 bases from V and 5 bases from J, the junction contained 11 bases not matched to a gene. Germline assignment: CDR1 SEHNR and CDR2 FQNEAQ (reference sequence). CDR3 size: 16 residues. Here the CDR3 DNA reads TGTGCCAGCAGCAGCACCGGGACAGGGGTACTTTATGGCTACACCTTC. This sequence encodes CASSSTGTGVLYGYTF.

The gene calls are TRBV3-1 (or the pseudogene TRBV3-2) and TRBJ2-7; D is possibly TRBD2 (6 bases). The CDR3 is 13 amino acids. Trimming left V 4 bases short and J 2 bases short, with 9 bases between. The V gene's germline CDR1 is LGHDT and CDR2 YNNKEL (reference sequence). CDR3: CASSPREAYEQYF. The CDR3 DNA reads TGTGCCAGCAGCCCTAGGGAGGCCTACGAGCAGTACTTC.

The rearrangement uses TRBV19 and TRBJ1-5, with D uncertain. Germline loops: CDR1 LNHDA, CDR2 SQIVND (reference sequence). V was clipped by 7 bases and J by 2 bases, with 15 bases between them. The CDR3 has 15 residues. CDR3 loop: CASIDRFTGNQPQHF. The DNA for the CDR3 is TGTGCCAGTATAGATCGGTTCACGGGCAATCAGCCCCAGCATTTT. The full variable domain, completed using reference TRBV19 and TRBJ1-5, is DGGITQSPKYLFRKEGQNVTLSCEQNLNHDAMYWYRQDPGQGLRLIYYSQIVNDFQKGDIAEGYSVSREKKESFPLTVTSAQKNPTAFYLCASIDRFTGNQPQHFGDGTRLSIL.

The rearrangement joins TRBV7-2 to TRBJ2-2; TRBD2 matches 9 bases. V trimming: 6 bases; J trimming: 4 bases; junction bases outside the gene matches: 9. CDR1 is SGHTA and CDR2 is FQGNSA in the germline V gene. This CDR3 is 16 amino acids long. CDR3 protein: CASRLPGLAPTGELFF. In nucleotides, the CDR3 is TGTGCCAGCAGACTACCGGGACTAGCCCCCACCGGGGAGCTGTTTTTT.

The gene calls are TRBV5-1 and TRBJ2-3; D may be TRBD1 (6 bases). The ends were cut back, 4 bases at V and 3 bases at J, with 15 bases in the middle. From germline, CDR1 is SGHRS and CDR2 YFSETQ. The CDR3 is made up of 15 amino acids. CDR3 loop: CASSPLGQRTDTQYF. In nucleotides, the CDR3 is TGCGCCAGCAGCCCCCTCGGACAGCGAACAGATACGCAGTATTTT.

The J gene is TRBJ2-7, the V gene TRBV3-1 (or the pseudogene TRBV3-2), with no clear D. Germline CDR1 and CDR2: LGHDT and YNNKEL (reference sequence). The V and J ends lost 1 base and 2 bases respectively, with 9 bases between them. The CDR3 has 14 amino acids. CDR3 protein: CASSQAEYAYEQYF. The CDR3, as DNA: TGTGCCAGCAGCCAAGCGGAGTACGCCTACGAGCAGTACTTC.

The V gene is TRBV6-5, the J gene TRBJ2-7, with D tentatively TRBD1 (6 bases). The length of the CDR3 is 11 residues. The germline V gene has CDR1 MNHEY and CDR2 SVGAGI. Deletions cut 7 bases from V and 7 bases from J, with 11 bases between. CDR3 region: CASTQGLEQYF. The CDR3 coding sequence is TGTGCCAGCACGCAGGGGCTTGAGCAGTACTTC.

This chain joins TRBV5-5 and TRBJ2-3; D unresolved. Germline assignment: CDR1 SGHKS and CDR2 YYEKEE (reference sequence). The CDR3 runs to 14 residues. The V end was cut by 0 bases, the J end by 2 bases, with 7 bases between. CDR3 bases: TGTGCCAGCAGCTTGGTTTCTACCACAGATACGCAGTATTTT. Residues: CASSLVSTTDTQYF.

V and J are TRBV5-1 and TRBJ1-3; TRBD1 might be the D (5 bases). Trimming stripped 2 bases from V and 2 bases from J, with 11 bases between. The CDR3 has 15 amino acids. The germline V gene has CDR1 SGHRS and CDR2 YFSETQ. The CDR3 nucleotides are TGCGCCAGCAGCTTACGGCAGGGAACTGGAAACACCATATATTTT. This gives the protein CASSLRQGTGNTIYF.

The chain carries TRBV15 and TRBJ2-7; TRBD2 aligns across 11 bases. The trim removed 1 base at V and 2 bases at J, leaving 13 bases unmatched. The germline CDR1 and CDR2 sequences are LNHNV and YYDKDF (reference sequence). The CDR3 is 19 residues long. The CDR3 DNA is TGTGCCACCAGCAGAGGGGGAGGAACTAGCGGGAGAGGGGCCTACGAGCAGTACTTC. Protein product: CATSRGGGTSGRGAYEQYF. Full variable domain (missing parts from reference TRBV15 and TRBJ2-7): DAMVIQNPRYQVTQFGKPVTLSCSQTLNHNVMYWYQQKSSQAPKLLFHYYDKDFNNEADTPDNFQSRRPNTSFCFLDIRSPGLGDTAMYLCATSRGGGTSGRGAYEQYFGPGTRLTVT.

CDR3 region: CASSPGGTGRTGELFF. CDR3 DNA: TGTGCCAGCAGCCCTGGGGGGACAGGACGGACCGGGGAGCTGTTTTTT. The chain carries TRBV9 and TRBJ2-2, with 8 bases identical to TRBD1. V shed 4 bases and J 5 bases; nucleotides not matched to a gene: 10. There are 16 residues in the CDR3. The germline gives CDR1 SGDLS, CDR2 YYNGEE.

In its sample, this clone was seen a few times. This chain links TRBV7-9 with TRBJ2-1; TRBD2 aligns across 11 bases. The CDR3 loop spans 15 amino acids. Germline CDR1 SEHNR, CDR2 FQNEAQ (reference sequence). J was trimmed by 6 bases and V by 5 bases; bases with no gene match: 6. CDR3 in amino acids: CASSEGLAAGNEQFF. The CDR3 bases are TGTGCCAGCAGCGAGGGACTAGCGGCGGGCAATGAGCAGTTCTTC.

The CDR3 DNA reads TGTGCCAGCAATAGCTCCTACAATGAGCAGTTCTTC. The encoded protein is CASNSSYNEQFF. This rearrangement joins TRBV9 to TRBJ2-1, with D hard to call. In germline, CDR1 is SGDLS, CDR2 YYNGEE. This CDR3 spans 12 amino acids. The V end was cut by 6 bases, the J end by 0 bases, with 4 bases between.

The rearrangement joins TRBV18 to TRBJ2-5; 14 bases align to TRBD2. There are 16 residues in the CDR3. The germline V gene has CDR1 KGHSH and CDR2 LQKENI. The trim removed 3 bases at V and 5 bases at J, leaving 5 bases unmatched. The CDR3 DNA follows: TGTGCCAGCTCACCTGGGACTAGCGGGAGTCTGGAGACCCAGTACTTC. Its protein product is CASSPGTSGSLETQYF.

The rearrangement links TRBV25-1 to TRBJ2-3, with 9 bases aligning to TRBD2. CDR1 and CDR2 from the germline V gene are MGHDK and SYGVNS. The CDR3 runs to 16 residues. The trim removed 6 bases at V and 3 bases at J, leaving 10 bases unmatched. The DNA for the CDR3 is TGTGCCAGCAGCCCTGATAGCGGGAGAGGAACAGATACGCAGTATTTT. The encoded protein is CASSPDSGRGTDTQYF.

The chain couples TRBV6-7 to TRBJ1-5; TRBD1 aligns across 8 bases. TRBV6-7 is an open reading frame whose function is uncertain. The length of the CDR3 is 13 residues. J was trimmed by 9 bases and V by 6 bases; bases with no gene match: 7. The CDR3 region has the DNA TGTGCCAGCAGAAGACAGGGGACGGGGCCCCAGCATTTT. This translates into CASRRQGTGPQHF.

This clone was counted a few times. The chain links TRBV6-4 to TRBJ2-3; 7 bases agree with TRBD2. The V and J ends lost 3 bases and 2 bases, in that order; junction bases with no gene match: 5. Germline CDR1 and CDR2: MRHNA and SNTAGT. The CDR3 covers 15 residues. The CDR3 here is CASSEKLADTDTQYF. CDR3 sequence (DNA): TGTGCCAGCAGTGAAAAGCTAGCGGACACAGATACGCAGTATTTT.

The chain recombines TRBV5-8 with TRBJ2-7, with D possibly being TRBD2 (6 bases). The CDR3 spans 14 residues. Germline lookup yields CDR1 SGHTS and CDR2 YDEGEE. V lost 4 bases and J lost 5, with 16 bases in between. The CDR3 DNA reads TGTGCCAGCAGCAGTCAAGGGGCGGGACACGAGCAGTACTTC. It specifies CASSSQGAGHEQYF.

The chain uses TRBV13 and TRBJ2-2, with no clear D. Germline CDR1 and CDR2: PRHDT and FYEKMQ (reference sequence). V lost 6 bases, J lost 5 bases, and 10 bases lay in between. The length of the CDR3 is 13 residues. DNA for the CDR3: TGTGCCAGCAGATTCGGGTGGACCGGGGAGCTGTTTTTT. Its protein is CASRFGWTGELFF.

The J gene is TRBJ1-4, the V gene TRBV14, with D uncertain. The length of the CDR3 is 13 residues. V shed 4 bases and J shed 4 bases, with 7 bases lying between them. The V gene's germline CDR1 is SGHDN and CDR2 FVKESK. The CDR3 loop reads CASSRALNEKLFF. In DNA, the CDR3 is TGTGCCAGCAGCCGGGCCCTTAATGAAAAACTGTTTTTT.

The chain links TRBV7-9 to TRBJ2-1; TRBD2 might be the D (5 bases). The V end was cut by 5 bases, the J end by 3 bases, with 20 bases between. This CDR3 spans 17 amino acids. Germline V lookup: CDR1 SEHNR, CDR2 FQNEAQ (reference sequence). CDR3 amino acids: CASSPPPLGPNYNEQFF. The CDR3 DNA reads TGTGCCAGCAGCCCTCCTCCACTAGGCCCTAACTACAATGAGCAGTTCTTC.

This chain connects TRBV25-1 to TRBJ2-7; TRBD2 agrees at 8 bases. The ends lost 6 bases at V and 0 bases at J; junction bases unmatched: 7. The length of the CDR3 is 15 residues. CDR1 and CDR2 (germline): MGHDK, SYGVNS. The chain's CDR3 is CASSRGGTSSYEQYF. In DNA form, the CDR3 reads TGTGCCAGCAGCCGGGGGGGGACTAGCTCCTACGAGCAGTACTTC.

This rearrangement joins TRBV5-1 to TRBJ2-2; 7 nucleotides match TRBD2. This CDR3 has 14 residues. Germline lookup yields CDR1 SGHRS and CDR2 YFSETQ. The V segment lost 2 bases and the J segment 6 bases; nucleotides outside the gene matches: 4. The CDR3 here is CASSFRGEPGELFF. The CDR3 nucleotides read TGCGCCAGCAGCTTCCGGGGGGAGCCCGGGGAGCTGTTTTTT.

The rearrangement joins TRBV18 to TRBJ2-5, with D unresolved. The CDR3 consists of 15 residues. From germline, CDR1 is KGHSH and CDR2 LQKENI. Trimming pared 3 bases from V and 5 bases from J, leaving 16 bases between. CDR3 coding DNA: TGTGCCAGCTCACCTTCACAAGCGTCAACGGAGACCCAGTACTTC. It is translated as CASSPSQASTETQYF.

Details on this clone: At one boundary the junction diverges from the germline segment, which might be a read error. This chain connects TRBV29-1 to TRBJ1-5, with D possibly TRBD1 on 6 matching bases. CDR3 length equals 13 residues. CDR1 and CDR2 from the germline V gene are SQVTM and ANQGSEA. CDR3 coding DNA: TGCAGCGTTGGGGCAGGGGAGAATCAGCCCCGGCATTTT. Its protein product is CSVGAGENQPRHF.

V is TRBV27 and J is TRBJ2-6, with D tentatively TRBD2 (6 bases). The CDR3 is 16 residues long. CDR1 and CDR2 from the germline V gene are MNHEY and SMNVEV (reference sequence). Trimming stripped 4 bases from V and 1 base from J, with 11 bases between. The CDR3 bases are TGTGCCAGCAGTTCCTGGAGGGGATCTGGGGCCAACGTCCTGACTTTC. This codes for CASSSWRGSGANVLTF.